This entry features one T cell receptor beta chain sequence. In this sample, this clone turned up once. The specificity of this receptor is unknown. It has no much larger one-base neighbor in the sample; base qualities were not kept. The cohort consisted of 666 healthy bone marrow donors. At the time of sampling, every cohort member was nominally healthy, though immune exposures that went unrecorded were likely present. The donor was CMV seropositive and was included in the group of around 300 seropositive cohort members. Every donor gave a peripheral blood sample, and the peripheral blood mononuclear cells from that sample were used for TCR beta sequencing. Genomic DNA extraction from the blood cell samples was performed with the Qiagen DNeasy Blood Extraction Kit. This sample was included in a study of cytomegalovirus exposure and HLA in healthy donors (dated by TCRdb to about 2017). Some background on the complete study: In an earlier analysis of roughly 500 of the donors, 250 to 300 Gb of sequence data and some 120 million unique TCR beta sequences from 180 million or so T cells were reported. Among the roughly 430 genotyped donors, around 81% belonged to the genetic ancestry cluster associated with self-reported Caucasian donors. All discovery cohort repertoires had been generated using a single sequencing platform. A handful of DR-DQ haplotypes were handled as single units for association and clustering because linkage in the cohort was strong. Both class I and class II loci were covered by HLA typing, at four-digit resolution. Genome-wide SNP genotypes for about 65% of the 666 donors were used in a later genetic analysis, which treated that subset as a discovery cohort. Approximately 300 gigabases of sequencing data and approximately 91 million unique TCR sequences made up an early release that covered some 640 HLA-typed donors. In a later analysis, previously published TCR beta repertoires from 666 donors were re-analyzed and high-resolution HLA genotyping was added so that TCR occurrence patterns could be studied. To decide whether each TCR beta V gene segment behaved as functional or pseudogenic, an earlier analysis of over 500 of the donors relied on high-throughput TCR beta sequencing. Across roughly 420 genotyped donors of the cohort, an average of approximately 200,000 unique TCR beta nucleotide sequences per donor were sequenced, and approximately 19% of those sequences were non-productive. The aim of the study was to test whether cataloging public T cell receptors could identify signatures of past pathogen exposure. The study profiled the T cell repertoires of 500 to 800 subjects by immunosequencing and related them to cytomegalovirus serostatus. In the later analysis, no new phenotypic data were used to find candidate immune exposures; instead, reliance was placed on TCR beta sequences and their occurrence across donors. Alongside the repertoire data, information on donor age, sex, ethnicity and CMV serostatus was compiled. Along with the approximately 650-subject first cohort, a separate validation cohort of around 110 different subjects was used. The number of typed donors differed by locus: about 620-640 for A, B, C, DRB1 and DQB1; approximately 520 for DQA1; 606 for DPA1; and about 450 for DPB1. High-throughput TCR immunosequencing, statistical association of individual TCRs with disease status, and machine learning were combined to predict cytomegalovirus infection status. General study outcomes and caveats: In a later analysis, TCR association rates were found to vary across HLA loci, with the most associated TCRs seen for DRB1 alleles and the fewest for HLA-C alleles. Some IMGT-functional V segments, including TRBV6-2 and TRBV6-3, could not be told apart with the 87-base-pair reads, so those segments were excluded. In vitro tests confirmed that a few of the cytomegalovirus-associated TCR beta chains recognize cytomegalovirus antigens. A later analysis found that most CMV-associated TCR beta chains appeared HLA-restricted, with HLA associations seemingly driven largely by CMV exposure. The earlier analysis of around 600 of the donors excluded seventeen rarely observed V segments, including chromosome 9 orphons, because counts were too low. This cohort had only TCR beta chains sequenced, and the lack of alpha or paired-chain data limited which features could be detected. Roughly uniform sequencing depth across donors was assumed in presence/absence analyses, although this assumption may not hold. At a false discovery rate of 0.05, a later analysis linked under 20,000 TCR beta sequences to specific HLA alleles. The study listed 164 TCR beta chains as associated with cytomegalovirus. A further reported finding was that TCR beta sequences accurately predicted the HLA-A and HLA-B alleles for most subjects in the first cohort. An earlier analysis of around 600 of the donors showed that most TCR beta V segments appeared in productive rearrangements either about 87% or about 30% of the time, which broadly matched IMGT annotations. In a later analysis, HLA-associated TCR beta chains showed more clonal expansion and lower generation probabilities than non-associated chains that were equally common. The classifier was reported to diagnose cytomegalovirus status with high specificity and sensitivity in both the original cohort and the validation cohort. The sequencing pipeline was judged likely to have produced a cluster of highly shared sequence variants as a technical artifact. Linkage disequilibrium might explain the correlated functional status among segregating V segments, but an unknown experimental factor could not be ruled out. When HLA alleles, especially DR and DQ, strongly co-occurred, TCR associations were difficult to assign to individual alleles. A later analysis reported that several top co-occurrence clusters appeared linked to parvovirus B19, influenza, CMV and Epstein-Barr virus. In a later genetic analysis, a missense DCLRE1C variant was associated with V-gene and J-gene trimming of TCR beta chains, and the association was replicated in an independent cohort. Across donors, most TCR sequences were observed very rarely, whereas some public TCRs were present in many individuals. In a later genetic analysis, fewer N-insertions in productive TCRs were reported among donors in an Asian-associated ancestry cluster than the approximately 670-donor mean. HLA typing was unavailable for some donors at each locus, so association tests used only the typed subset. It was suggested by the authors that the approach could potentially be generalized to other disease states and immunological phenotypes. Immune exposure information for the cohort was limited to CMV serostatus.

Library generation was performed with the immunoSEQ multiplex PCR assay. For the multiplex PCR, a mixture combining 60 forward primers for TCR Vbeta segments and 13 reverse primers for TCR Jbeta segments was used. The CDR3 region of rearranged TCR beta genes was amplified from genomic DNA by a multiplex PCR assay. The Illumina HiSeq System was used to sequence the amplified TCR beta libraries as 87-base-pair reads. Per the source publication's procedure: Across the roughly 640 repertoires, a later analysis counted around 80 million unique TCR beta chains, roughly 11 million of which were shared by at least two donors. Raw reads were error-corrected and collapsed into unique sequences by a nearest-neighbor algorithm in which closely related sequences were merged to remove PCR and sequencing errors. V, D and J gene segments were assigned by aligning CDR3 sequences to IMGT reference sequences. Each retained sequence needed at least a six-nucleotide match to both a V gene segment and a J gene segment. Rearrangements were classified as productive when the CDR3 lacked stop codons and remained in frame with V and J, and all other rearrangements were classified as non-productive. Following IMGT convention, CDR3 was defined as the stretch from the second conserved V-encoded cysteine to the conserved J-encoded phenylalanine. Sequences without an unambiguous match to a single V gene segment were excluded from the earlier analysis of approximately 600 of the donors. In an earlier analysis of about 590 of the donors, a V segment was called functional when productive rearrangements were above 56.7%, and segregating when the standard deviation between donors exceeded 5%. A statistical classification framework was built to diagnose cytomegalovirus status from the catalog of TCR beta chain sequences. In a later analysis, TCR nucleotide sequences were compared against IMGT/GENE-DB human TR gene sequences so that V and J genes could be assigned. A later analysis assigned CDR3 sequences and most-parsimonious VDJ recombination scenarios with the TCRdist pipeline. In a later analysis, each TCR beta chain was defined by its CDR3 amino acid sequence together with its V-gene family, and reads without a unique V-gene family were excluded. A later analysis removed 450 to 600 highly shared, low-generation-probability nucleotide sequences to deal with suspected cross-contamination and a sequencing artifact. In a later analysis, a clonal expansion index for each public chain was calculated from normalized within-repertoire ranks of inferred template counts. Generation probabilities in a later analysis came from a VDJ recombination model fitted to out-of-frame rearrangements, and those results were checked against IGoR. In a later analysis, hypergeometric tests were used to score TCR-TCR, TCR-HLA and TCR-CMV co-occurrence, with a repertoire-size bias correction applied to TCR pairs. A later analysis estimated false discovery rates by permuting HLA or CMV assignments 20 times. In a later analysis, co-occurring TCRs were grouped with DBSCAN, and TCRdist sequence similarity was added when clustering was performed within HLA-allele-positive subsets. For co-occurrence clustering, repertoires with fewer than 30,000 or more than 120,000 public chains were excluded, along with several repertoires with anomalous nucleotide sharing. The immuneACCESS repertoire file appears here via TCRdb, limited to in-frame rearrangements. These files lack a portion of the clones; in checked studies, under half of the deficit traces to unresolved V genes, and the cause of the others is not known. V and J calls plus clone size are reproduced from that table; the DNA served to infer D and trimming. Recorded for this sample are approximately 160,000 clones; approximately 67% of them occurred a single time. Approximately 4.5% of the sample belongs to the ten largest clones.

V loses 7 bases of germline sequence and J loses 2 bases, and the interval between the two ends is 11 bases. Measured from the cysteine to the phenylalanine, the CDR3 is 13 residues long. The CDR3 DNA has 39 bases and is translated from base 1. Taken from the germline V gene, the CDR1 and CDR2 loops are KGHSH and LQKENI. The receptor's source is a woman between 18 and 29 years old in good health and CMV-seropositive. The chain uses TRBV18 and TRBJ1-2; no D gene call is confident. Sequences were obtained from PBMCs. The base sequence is TGTGCCAGCTTACAAGAGGAGAACTATGGCTACACCTTC. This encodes CASLQEENYGYTF. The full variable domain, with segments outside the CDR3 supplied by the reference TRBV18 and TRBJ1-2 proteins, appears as NAGVMQNPRHLVRRRGQEARLRCSPMKGHSHVYWYRQLPEEGLKFMVYLQKENIIDESGMPKERFSAEFPKEGPSILRIQQVVRGDSAAYFCASLQEENYGYTFGSGTRLTVV.